This TCR beta chain derives from a study of shared clonotypes between healthy human individuals. The germline V gene has CDR1 ENHRY and CDR2 SYGVKD. The CDR3 is 13 amino acids. V lost 8 bases and J 5 bases, leaving 15 bases between the germline ends. Per the original data handling: Filtering differed, since immunoSEQ gave only junction sequences and no quality scores. The protocol was immunoSEQ multiplex PCR, while the TCRdb copy is restricted to in-frame clones and leaves out a portion. Clone size and the V and J calls come from that table; the DNA yielded D and trimming. The sample lists over 2,000,000 clones; just under 95% were seen once. The naive CD8 subset, CD45RO-negative cells positively selected for CCR7, excluded terminally differentiated effector memory CD45RA+ cells.

This receptor was identified in a man between 18 and 35 years old in good health. Some clones in this sample may be carry-over from other donors' samples. Material for sequencing was naive CD8+ T cells from PBMCs. The chain couples TRBV10-3 to TRBJ2-5; unclear D gene. The DNA for the CDR3 is TGTGCCATCCTCGTGGCGGAGAGGGAGACCCAGTACTTC. Translation gives CAILVAERETQYF.